The source of this TCR beta chain is a study of T cells after yellow fever vaccination. TCRdb recomputed calls from the 5' RACE reads with MiXCR, one row per CDR3 protein. In the table there are around 350,000 distinct CDR3 sequences, approximately 10% of which are singletons. Study findings and constraints: Abundant clonotypes from the bulk population could contaminate FACS-sorted repertoires.

On this clonotype itself: Its cognate antigen is unknown.

Germline V lookup: CDR1 MNHEY, CDR2 SMNVEV (reference sequence). V gave up 2 bases and J gave up 2 bases; unmatched junction bases: 3. The CDR3 has 14 amino acids. The source is a man aged 18 to 30 who received the YFV17D yellow fever vaccine. The sequences come from PBMCs, collected on the day of the first yellow fever vaccination. The chain combines TRBV27 with TRBJ2-7, with 7 nucleotides matching TRBD1. The chain's CDR3 is CASSLVTGAYEQYV. Here the CDR3 DNA reads TGTGCCAGCAGTTTAGTTACAGGGGCCTACGAGCAGTACGTC.